This TCR beta chain was captured in a study of T cell responses to AZD1222 COVID-19 vaccine. Study-wide points: CD4 TCRs linked to vaccination spanned spike, dominating at 160-218 and 743-854. Only a handful of AZD1222 recipients, roughly 6 in all, had baseline seropositivity. Increases in Spike-specific TCR breadth and depth were seen after two AZD1222 doses.

Produced via immunoSEQ multiplex PCR; TCRdb's table is partial and in-frame only. This table has fewer than 100,000 clones, 70% to 90% appearing once. With respect to this clone: Its antigen is not identified.

This CDR3 comprises 12 residues. Germline V CDR1 and CDR2: SGHAT, FQNNGV. The ends were cut back, 5 bases at V and 4 bases at J, with 7 bases in the middle. This clonotype was obtained from an adult in good health. This sample comprised peripheral blood, obtained on day 0 of AZD1222 vaccination. The chain has TRBV11-2 and TRBJ2-3; a weak D match, TRBD1 (5 bases). Here the CDR3 reads CASSPQADTQYF. In DNA, the CDR3 is TGTGCCAGCAGCCCACAGGCAGATACGCAGTATTTT.